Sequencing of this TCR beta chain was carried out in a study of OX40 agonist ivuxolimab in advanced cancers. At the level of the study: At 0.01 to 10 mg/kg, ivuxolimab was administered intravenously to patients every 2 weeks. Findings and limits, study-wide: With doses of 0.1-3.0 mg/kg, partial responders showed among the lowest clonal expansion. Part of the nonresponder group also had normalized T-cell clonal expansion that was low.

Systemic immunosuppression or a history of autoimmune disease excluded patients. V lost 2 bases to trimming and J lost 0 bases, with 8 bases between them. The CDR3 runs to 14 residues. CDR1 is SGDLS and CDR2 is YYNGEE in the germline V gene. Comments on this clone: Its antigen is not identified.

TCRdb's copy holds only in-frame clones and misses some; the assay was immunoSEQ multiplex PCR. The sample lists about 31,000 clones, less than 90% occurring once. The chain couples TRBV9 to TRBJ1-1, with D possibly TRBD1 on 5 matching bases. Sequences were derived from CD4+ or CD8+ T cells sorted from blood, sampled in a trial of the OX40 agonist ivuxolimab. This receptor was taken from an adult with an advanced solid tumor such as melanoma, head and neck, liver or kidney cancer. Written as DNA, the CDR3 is TGTGCCAGCAGCGTGGGGCAGATGAACACTGAAGCTTTCTTT. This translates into CASSVGQMNTEAFF.